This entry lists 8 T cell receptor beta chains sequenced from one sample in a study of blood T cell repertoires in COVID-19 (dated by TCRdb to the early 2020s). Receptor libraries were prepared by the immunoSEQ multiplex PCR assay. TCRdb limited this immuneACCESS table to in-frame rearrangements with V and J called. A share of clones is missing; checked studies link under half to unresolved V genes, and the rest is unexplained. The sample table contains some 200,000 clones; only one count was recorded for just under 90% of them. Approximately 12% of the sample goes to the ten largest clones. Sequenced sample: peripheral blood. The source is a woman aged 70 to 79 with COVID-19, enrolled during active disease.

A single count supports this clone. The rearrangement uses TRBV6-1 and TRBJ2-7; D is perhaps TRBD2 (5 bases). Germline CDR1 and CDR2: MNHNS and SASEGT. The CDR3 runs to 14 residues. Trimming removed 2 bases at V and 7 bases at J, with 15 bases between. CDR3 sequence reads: CASSELRNSGEQYF. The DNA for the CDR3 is TGTGCCAGCAGTGAACTACGTAACTCGGGGGAGCAGTACTTC.

Here the CDR3 reads CASSTGSGAPETQYF. Here the CDR3 DNA reads TGCGCCAGCAGCACGGGTAGCGGGGCCCCAGAGACCCAGTACTTC. The chain has TRBV5-1 and TRBJ2-5; 8 bases map to TRBD2. The CDR3 covers 15 residues. Germline V gene sequence: CDR1 SGHRS, CDR2 YFSETQ. The V gene end was trimmed by 4 bases and the J gene end by 4 bases; junction bases not matched to a gene: 9.

The CDR3 sequence: CASSSRQGGTDTQYF. In nucleotides, the CDR3 is TGTGCCAGCAGCTCACGACAGGGTGGCACAGATACGCAGTATTTT. The chain links TRBV7-3 to TRBJ2-3; 7 bases align to TRBD1. CDR1 is SGHTA, CDR2 FQGTGA, per germline. Trimming took 4 bases from V and 1 from J; bases not matched to a gene: 5. The CDR3 extends over 15 amino acids.

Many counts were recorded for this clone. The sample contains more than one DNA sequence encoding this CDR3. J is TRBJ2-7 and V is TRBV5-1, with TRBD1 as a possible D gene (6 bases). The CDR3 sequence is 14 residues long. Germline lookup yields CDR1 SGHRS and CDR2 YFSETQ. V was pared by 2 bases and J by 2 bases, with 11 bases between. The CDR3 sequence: CASSLQQGPYEQYF. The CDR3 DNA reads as TGCGCCAGCAGCTTACAACAGGGCCCCTACGAGCAGTACTTC.

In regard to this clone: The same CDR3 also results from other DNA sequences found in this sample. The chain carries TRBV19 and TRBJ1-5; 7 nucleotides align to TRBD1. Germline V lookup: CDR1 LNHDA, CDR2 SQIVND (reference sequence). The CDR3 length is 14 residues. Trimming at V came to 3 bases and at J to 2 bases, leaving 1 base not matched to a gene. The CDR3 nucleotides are TGTGCCAGTAGTATCACAGGGGGCAATCAGCCCCAGCATTTT. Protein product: CASSITGGNQPQHF.

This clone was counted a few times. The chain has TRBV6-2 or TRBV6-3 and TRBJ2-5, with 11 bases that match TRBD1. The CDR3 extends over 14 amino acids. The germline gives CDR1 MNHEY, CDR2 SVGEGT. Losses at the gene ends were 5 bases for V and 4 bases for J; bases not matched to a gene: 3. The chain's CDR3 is CASSRTGGGETQYF. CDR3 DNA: TGTGCCAGCAGTCGGACAGGGGGCGGAGAGACCCAGTACTTC.

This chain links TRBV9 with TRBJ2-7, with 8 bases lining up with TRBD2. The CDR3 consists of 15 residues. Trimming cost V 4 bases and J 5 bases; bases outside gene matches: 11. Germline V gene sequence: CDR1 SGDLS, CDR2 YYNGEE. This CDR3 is CASSLRTSPSDEQYF. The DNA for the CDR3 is TGTGCCAGCAGCCTCCGGACTAGCCCGAGCGACGAGCAGTACTTC.

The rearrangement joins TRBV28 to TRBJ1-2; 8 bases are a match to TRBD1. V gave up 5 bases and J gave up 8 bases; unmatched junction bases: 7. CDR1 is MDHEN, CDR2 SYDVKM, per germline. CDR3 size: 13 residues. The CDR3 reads CASSTASGGGYTF. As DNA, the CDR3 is TGTGCCAGCAGTACAGCATCAGGGGGCGGCTACACCTTC.